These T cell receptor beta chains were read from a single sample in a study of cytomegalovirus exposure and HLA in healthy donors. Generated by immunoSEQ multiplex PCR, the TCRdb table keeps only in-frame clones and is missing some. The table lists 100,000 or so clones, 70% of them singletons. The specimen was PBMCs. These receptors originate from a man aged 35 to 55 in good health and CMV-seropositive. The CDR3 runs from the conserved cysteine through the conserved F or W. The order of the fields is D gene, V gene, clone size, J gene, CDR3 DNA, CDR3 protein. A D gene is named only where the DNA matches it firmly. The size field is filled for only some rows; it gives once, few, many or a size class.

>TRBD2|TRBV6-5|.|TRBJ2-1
TGTGCCAGCAGACCCCTAGCGGGAGATGGGAATGAGCAGTTCTTC
CASRPLAGDGNEQFF
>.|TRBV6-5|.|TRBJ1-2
TGTGCCAGCAGTTACTCGCCACAGTTATATGGCTACACCTTC
CASSYSPQLYGYTF
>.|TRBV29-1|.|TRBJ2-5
TGCAGCACTGGGCCCAGGGAACAAGAGACCCAGTACTTC
CSTGPREQETQYF
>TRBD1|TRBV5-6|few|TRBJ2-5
TGTGCCAGCAGCTTTCCCCGACAGGGGGCCTTGGAGACCCAGTACTTC
CASSFPRQGALETQYF
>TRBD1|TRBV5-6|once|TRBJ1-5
TGTGCCAGCAGCTTGTTAGGGACAGGGTACAATCAGCCCCAGCATTTT
CASSLLGTGYNQPQHF
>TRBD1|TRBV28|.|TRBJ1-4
TGTGCCAGCAGTGACGCTCTCCGGGACAGGGATGAAAAACTGTTTTTT
CASSDALRDRDEKLFF
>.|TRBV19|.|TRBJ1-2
TGTGCCAGTAGTACAGGGGACTATGGCTACACCTTC
CASSTGDYGYTF
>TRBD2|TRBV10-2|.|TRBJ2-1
TGCGCCAGCAGTGTGGTCGCGGGAGGCAGGGCAGGCGAGCAGTTCTTC
CASSVVAGGRAGEQFF
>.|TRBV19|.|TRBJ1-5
TGTGCCAGTAGTTATAGCAATCAGCCCCAGCATTTT
CASSYSNQPQHF
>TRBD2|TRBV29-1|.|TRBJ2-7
TGCAGCGTTGTTCATAAGATGAAGGGACTAGTGGTTGCCTACGAGCAGTACTTC
CSVVHKMKGLVVAYEQYF
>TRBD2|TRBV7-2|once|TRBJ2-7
TGTGCCAGCAGCTTAACTAGCGGGAGAGTATACGAGCAGTACTTC
CASSLTSGRVYEQYF
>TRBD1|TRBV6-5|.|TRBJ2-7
TGTGCCAGCAGTTACGCGGGGACAGGGAGGACCTACGAGCAGTACTTC
CASSYAGTGRTYEQYF
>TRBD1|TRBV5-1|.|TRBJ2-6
TGCGCCAGCAGACGTGGACAGGGGATTGTGGGGGCCAACGTCCTGACTTTC
CASRRGQGIVGANVLTF
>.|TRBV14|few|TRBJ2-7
TGTGCCAGCAGGGCGGCGGGGAGCTCCTACGAGCAGTACTTC
CASRAAGSSYEQYF
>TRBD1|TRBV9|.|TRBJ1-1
TGTGCCAGCAGCGTGGGACAGATGAACACTGAAGCTTTCTTT
CASSVGQMNTEAFF
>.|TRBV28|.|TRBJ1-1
TGTGCCAGCAGTTTAAAGAGAGACACTGAAGCTTTCTTT
CASSLKRDTEAFF
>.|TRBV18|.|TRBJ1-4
TGTGCCAGCTCACCACCGGGGGGGCCGGGTGAAAAACTGTTTTTT
CASSPPGGPGEKLFF
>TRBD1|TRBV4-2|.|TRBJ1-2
TGTGCCAGCAGCCAAGATCCGGGCGGGACAGTATATGGCTACACCTTC
CASSQDPGGTVYGYTF
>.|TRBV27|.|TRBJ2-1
TGTGCCAGCAGTTTGGAAGGGGCTGGCTATGAGCAGTTCTTC
CASSLEGAGYEQFF
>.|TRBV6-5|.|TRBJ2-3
TGTGCCAGCCGCCTGGGAGTCCTTTTCACAGATACGCAGTATTTT
CASRLGVLFTDTQYF
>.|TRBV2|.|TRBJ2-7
TGTGCCAGCAGTGAATCGGTCGAGCAGTACTTC
CASSESVEQYF
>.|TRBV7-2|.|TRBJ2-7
TGTGCCAGCAGCTTAGGTTTCTTTCGGGAGCAGTACTTC
CASSLGFFREQYF
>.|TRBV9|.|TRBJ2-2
TGTGCCAGCAGCGCCAAATCACGGGAGAGGCCCGGGGAGCTGTTTTTT
CASSAKSRERPGELFF
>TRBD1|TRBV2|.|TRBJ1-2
TGTGCCAGCAGTCGCGACCGGGACAGGGGTCATGGCTACACCTTC
CASSRDRDRGHGYTF
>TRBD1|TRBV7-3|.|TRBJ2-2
TGTGCCAGCAGCTCGACAGGGAAAACCGGGGAGCTGTTTTTT
CASSSTGKTGELFF
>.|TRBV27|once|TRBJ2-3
TGTGCCAGCAGTTACGCGGCTGCGGTCGCAGATACGCAGTATTTT
CASSYAAAVADTQYF
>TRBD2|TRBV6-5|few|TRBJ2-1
TGTGCCAACCCGGGCGGGAGGGTTTACAATGAGCAGTTCTTC
CANPGGRVYNEQFF
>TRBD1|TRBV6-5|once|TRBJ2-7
TGTGCCAGCAGTTACGGGGACAGTGCCTACGAGCAGTACTTC
CASSYGDSAYEQYF